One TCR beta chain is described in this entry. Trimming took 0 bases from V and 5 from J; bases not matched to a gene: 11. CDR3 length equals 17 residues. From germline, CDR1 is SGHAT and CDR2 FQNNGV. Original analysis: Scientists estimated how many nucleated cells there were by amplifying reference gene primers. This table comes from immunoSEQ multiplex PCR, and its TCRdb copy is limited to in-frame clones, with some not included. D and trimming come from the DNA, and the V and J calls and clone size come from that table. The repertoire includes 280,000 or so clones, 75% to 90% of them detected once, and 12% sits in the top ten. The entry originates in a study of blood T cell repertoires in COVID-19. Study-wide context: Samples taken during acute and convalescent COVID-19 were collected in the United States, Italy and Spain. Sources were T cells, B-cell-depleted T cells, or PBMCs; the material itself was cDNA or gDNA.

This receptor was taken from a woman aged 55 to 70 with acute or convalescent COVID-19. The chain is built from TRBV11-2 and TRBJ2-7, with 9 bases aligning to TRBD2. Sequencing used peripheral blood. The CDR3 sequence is CASSLDSGGGGAHEQYF. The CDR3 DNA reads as TGTGCCAGCAGCTTAGATTCTGGTGGCGGGGGGGCCCACGAGCAGTACTTC.